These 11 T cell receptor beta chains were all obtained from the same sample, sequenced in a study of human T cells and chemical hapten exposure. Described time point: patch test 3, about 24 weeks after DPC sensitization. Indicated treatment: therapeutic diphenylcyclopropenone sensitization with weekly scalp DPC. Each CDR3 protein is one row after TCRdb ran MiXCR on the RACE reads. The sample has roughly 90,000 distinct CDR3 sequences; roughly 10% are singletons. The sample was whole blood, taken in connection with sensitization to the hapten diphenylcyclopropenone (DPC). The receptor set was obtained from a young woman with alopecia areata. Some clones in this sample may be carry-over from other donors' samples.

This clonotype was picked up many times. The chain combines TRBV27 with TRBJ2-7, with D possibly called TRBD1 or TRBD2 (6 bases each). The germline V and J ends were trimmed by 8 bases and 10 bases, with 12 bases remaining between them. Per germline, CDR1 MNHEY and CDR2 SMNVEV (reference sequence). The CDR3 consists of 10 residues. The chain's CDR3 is CASGGQYQYF. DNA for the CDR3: TGTGCCAGCGGGGGGCAATACCAGTACTTC.

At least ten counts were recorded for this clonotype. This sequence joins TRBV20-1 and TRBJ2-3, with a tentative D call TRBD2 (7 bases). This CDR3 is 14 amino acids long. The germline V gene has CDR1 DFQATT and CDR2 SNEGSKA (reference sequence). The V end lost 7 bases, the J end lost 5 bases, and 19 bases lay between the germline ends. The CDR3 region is CSVEGGESGDTQYF. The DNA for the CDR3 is TGCAGTGTCGAAGGGGGGGAATCAGGAGATACGCAGTATTTT.

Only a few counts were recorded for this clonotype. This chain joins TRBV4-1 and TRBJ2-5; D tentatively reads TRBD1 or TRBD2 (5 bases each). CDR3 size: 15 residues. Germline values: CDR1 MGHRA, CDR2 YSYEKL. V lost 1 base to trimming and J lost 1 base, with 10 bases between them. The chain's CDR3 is CASSQAGTAQETQYF. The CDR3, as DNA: TGCGCCAGCAGCCAAGCAGGGACGGCCCAAGAGACCCAGTACTTC.

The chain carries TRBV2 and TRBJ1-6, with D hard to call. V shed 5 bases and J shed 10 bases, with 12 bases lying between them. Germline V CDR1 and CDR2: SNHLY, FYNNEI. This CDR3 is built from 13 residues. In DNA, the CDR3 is TGTGCCAGCAGTACCGGGGTAAGCTCACCCCTCCACTTT. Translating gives CASSTGVSSPLHF.

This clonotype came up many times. Here the CDR3 reads CASNRDRKLYNSPLHF. DNA for the CDR3: TGTGCCAGCAACCGAGACAGAAAACTCTATAATTCACCCCTCCACTTT. The chain employs TRBV28 and TRBJ1-6, with D possibly matching TRBD1 (5 bases). Germline loops: CDR1 MDHEN, CDR2 SYDVKM. The CDR3 is 16 amino acids. With 7 bases removed from V and 3 bases from J, the gap between germline ends came to 16 bases.

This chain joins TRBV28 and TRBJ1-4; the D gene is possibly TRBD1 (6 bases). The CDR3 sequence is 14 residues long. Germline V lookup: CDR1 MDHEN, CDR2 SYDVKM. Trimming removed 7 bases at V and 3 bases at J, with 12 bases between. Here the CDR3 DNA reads TGTGCCAGCATAGGGGGACCGGCTAATGAAAAACTGTTTTTT. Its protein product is CASIGGPANEKLFF.

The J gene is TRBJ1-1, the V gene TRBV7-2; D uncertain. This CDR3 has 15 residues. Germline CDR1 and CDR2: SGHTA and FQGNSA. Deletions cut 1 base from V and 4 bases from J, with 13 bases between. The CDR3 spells CASSLEVRRGTEAFF. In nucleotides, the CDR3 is TGTGCCAGCAGCTTAGAGGTGCGGCGGGGCACTGAAGCTTTCTTT.

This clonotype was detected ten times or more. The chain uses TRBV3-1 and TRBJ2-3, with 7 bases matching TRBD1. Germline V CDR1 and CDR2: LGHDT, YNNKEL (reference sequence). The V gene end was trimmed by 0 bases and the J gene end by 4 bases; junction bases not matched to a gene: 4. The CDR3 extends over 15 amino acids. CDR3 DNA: TGTGCCAGCAGCCAAGACGTGAGGGGGCCAGATACGCAGTATTTT. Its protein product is CASSQDVRGPDTQYF.

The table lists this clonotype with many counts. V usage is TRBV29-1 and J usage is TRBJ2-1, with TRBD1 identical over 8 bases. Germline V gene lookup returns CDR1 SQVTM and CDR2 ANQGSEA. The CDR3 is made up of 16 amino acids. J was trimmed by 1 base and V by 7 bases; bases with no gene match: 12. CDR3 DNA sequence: TGCAGCGCACGTCCCCAGACAGGGGTATCCTACAATGAGCAGTTCTTC. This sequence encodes CSARPQTGVSYNEQFF.

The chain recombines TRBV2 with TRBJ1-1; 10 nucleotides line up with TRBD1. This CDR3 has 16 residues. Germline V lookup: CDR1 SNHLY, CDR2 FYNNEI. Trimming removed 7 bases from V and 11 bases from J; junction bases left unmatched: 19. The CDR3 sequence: CASNGGQGLVSGGAFF. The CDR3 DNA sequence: TGTGCCAGCAATGGGGGACAGGGGCTTGTGAGTGGTGGGGCTTTCTTT.

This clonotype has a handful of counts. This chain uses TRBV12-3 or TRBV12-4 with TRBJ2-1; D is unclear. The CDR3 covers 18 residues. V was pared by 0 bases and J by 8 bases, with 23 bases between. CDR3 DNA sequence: TGTGCCAGCAGTTTAGCGCTAAGGATGGAGATCAGTCAGTATGAGCAGTTCTTC. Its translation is CASSLALRMEISQYEQFF.